The T cell receptor (beta chain) described here comes from a study of OX40 agonist ivuxolimab in advanced cancers. This clone was counted a few times. The CDR3 length is 14 residues. V was shortened by 8 bases and J by 6 bases, with 21 bases between the two germline ends. Germline V lookup: CDR1 SGHRS, CDR2 YFSETQ. This table comes from immunoSEQ multiplex PCR, and its TCRdb copy is limited to in-frame clones, with some not included. In the table there are under 80,000 clones, approximately 81% of which are singletons. This material consisted of CD4+ or CD8+ T cells sorted from blood, taken in a trial of the OX40 agonist ivuxolimab. The chain combines TRBV5-1 with TRBJ2-7; either TRBD1 or TRBD2 may fit D (5 bases each). This receptor was identified in an adult with an advanced solid tumor such as melanoma, head and neck, liver or kidney cancer. CDR3 residues: CASTDRGDPSEQYF. For the CDR3, the DNA is TGCGCCAGTACAGACAGAGGGGACCCCTCCGAGCAGTACTTC. The full variable domain, rest sourced from reference TRBV5-1 and TRBJ2-7, is KAGVTQTPRYLIKTRGQQVTLSCSPISGHRSVSWYQQTPGQGLQFLFEYFSETQRNKGNFPGRFSGRQFSNSRSEMNVSTLELGDSALYLCASTDRGDPSEQYFGPGTRLTVT.